Each of the 2 T cell receptor beta chains below was sequenced from the same sample in a study of T cells in narcolepsy. Clones were read by immunoSEQ multiplex PCR, and TCRdb kept only the in-frame ones, dropping some. The table records some 17,000 clones, about nine tenths of them present only once. Material for sequencing was memory (CD45RA-) CD4+ T cells from blood. The receptors were gathered from a human donor in good health.

The chain recombines TRBV11-3 with TRBJ2-6; TRBD2 is a possible D gene (5 bases). Looked up from germline, CDR1 is SGHNT and CDR2 is YENEEA. The ends were cut back, 4 bases at V and 0 bases at J, with 19 bases in the middle. The CDR3 spans 19 residues. The CDR3 sequence is CASSSHLWESLSGANVLTF. CDR3 in DNA: TGTGCCAGCAGCTCTCACCTGTGGGAGTCCCTCTCTGGGGCCAACGTCCTGACTTTC.

The chain has TRBV19 and TRBJ1-2; weak D call: TRBD1 (6 bases). The CDR3 is 13 amino acids. Deletions cut 7 bases from V and 6 bases from J, with 15 bases between. Germline CDR1 reads LNHDA; CDR2 reads SQIVND (reference sequence). The CDR3 loop is CASNIWGANGYTF. CDR3 in DNA: TGTGCCAGTAATATTTGGGGGGCGAATGGCTACACCTTC.